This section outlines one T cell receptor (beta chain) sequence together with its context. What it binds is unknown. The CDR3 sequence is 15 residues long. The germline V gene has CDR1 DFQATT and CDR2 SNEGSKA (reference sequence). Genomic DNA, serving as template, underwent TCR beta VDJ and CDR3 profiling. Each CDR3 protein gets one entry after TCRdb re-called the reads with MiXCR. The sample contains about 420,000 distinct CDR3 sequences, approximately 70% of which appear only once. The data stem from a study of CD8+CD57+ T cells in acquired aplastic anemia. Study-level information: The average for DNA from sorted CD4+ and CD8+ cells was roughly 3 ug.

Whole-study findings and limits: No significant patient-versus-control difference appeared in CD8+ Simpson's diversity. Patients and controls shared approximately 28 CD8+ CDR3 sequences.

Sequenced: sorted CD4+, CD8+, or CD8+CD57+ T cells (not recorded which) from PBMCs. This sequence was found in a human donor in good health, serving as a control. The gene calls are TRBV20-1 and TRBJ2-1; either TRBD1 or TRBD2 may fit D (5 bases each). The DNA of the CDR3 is TGCCGCGCCGGGACCCATATTACGGTTGGCAATGAGCAGTTCTTC. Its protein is CRAGTHITVGNEQFF.